There are a few counts of the clone carrying this T cell receptor beta chain. The CDR3 totals 15 residues. Germline V gives CDR1 SGHRS, CDR2 YFSETQ. Between the trimmed V and J ends, which lost 6 bases and 5 bases, there was a span of 20 bases. TCRdb re-called the 5' RACE reads through MiXCR, storing one row per CDR3 protein. The table includes about 430,000 distinct CDR3 sequences, around 19% detected once. The source of the sample is a study of T cells after yellow fever vaccination. Sequencing was performed on PBMCs, taken before the yellow fever booster vaccination. V gene TRBV5-1 combines with J gene TRBJ2-5; maybe TRBD2 (5 bases). The clonotype comes from a man aged 18 to 35 who received the YFV17D yellow fever vaccine. The CDR3 nucleotides read TGCGCCAGCACGACCGCGGACTCACCTCGGGAGACCCAGTACTTC. Its protein is CASTTADSPRETQYF.